This TCR beta chain was identified in a study of shared clonotypes between healthy human individuals. The CDR3 totals 15 residues. V was cut by 5 bases and J by 10 bases, with 21 bases left in between. Germline V gene data show CDR1 as MDHEN and CDR2 as SYDVKM. TCRdb's table, derived via immunoSEQ multiplex PCR, lists solely in-frame clones and lacks some. The profile shows approximately 2.3 million clones, roughly 93% of them singletons. As concerns this clone: Its antigen remains unidentified.

General study results and limits: Among the subsets, naive ones generally showed larger estimated richness than memory ones.

Sequencing was performed on naive CD4+ T cells from PBMCs. As for subset: CD45RA+ positively selected. The V gene is TRBV28, the J gene TRBJ1-3, with a possible D match to TRBD1 (5 bases). This TCR was sampled from a man aged 18 to 30 in good health. Some clones in this sample may be carry-over from other donors' samples. CDR3: CASSLLDKGMGTIYF. The CDR3 DNA follows: TGTGCCAGCAGTCTTCTGGACAAGGGGATGGGTACCATATATTTT.